These 24 T cell receptor beta chains were sequenced from one sample in a study of chemoradiotherapy in HPV16-positive cancers. Profiled with immunoSEQ multiplex PCR; TCRdb holds only in-frame clones, not every one. Among around 25,000 clones listed, about 92% were seen once. The specimen comprised blood, sampled from a patient who underwent chemoradiotherapy. The receptor set was obtained from a human donor with HPV-associated anogenital cancer.

The V gene is TRBV5-1, the J gene TRBJ1-1, with a weak D call TRBD1 (5 bases). This CDR3 comprises 16 residues. Looked up from germline, CDR1 is SGHRS and CDR2 is YFSETQ. V lost 4 bases, J lost 6 bases, and 22 bases lay in between. Here the CDR3 reads CASSHPGGPNDAEAFF. The DNA for the CDR3 is TGCGCCAGCAGCCATCCCGGGGGACCAAACGACGCTGAAGCTTTCTTT.

The chain links TRBV19 to TRBJ2-3, with TRBD2 matching 8 bases. This CDR3 has 17 amino acids. The V gene's germline CDR1 is LNHDA and CDR2 SQIVND (reference sequence). V lost 5 bases to trimming and J lost 1 base; unmatched junction nucleotides: 11. CDR3 in DNA: TGTGCCAGTAGTTATATAGCGGGGACAATTGGCACAGATACGCAGTATTTT. Translation: CASSYIAGTIGTDTQYF.

This clone appeared once. The rearrangement joins TRBV4-3 to TRBJ2-1; 11 bases map to TRBD1. V lost 4 bases, J lost 4 bases, and 6 bases stayed unmatched. CDR1 and CDR2 from the germline V gene are LGHNA and YSLEER. CDR3 size: 16 residues. The CDR3: CASSPRTGGDYNEQFF. DNA of the CDR3: TGCGCCAGCAGCCCCCGGACAGGGGGCGATTACAATGAGCAGTTCTTC.

The gene calls are TRBV5-1 and TRBJ2-5; 7 bases align to TRBD1. Germline loops: CDR1 SGHRS, CDR2 YFSETQ. With V trimmed by 2 bases and J by 0 bases, 7 bases remained unmatched. The CDR3 contains 16 residues. The CDR3 nucleotides read TGCGCCAGCAGCTTCTCGGGACAGAGCTACCAAGAGACCCAGTACTTC. Its protein product is CASSFSGQSYQETQYF.

V and J are TRBV11-2 and TRBJ1-2; perhaps TRBD1 as D (6 bases). Trimming took 5 bases from V and 7 from J, leaving 14 bases between them. Per the germline V gene, CDR1 is SGHAT and CDR2 is FQNNGV. This CDR3 spans 13 amino acids. Here the CDR3 reads CASSPPGAFGYTF. CDR3 DNA: TGTGCCAGCAGCCCCCCGGGGGCGTTTGGCTACACCTTC.

The chain recombines TRBV7-9 with TRBJ1-2, with 7 positions matching TRBD1. This CDR3 is 15 amino acids long. Germline CDR1 SEHNR, CDR2 FQNEAQ (reference sequence). J gave up 5 bases and V 5 bases, and 11 bases lay outside the gene matches. DNA of the CDR3: TGTGCCAGCAGCCGGTGGGGACAGCGAAATTATGGCTACACCTTC. This sequence encodes CASSRWGQRNYGYTF.

CDR3 sequence reads: CASSQSGDTDTQYF. CDR3 nucleotide sequence: TGTGCCAGCAGCCAGAGCGGGGACACAGATACGCAGTATTTT. The genes are TRBV7-3 and TRBJ2-3, with 7 bases aligning to TRBD2. Germline CDR1 is SGHTA and CDR2 is FQGTGA. This CDR3 has 14 residues. J lost 2 bases, V lost 5 bases, and 4 bases had no gene match. The whole variable domain, remainder taken from reference TRBV7-3 and TRBJ2-3, is GAGVSQTPSNKVTEKGKYVELRCDPISGHTALYWYRQSLGQGPEFLIYFQGTGAADDSGLPNDRFFAVRPEGSVSTLKIQRTERGDSAVYLCASSQSGDTDTQYFGPGTRLTVL.

The V and J genes are TRBV28 and TRBJ2-5, with D possibly TRBD2 on 5 matching bases. This CDR3 is built from 12 residues. Trimming shortened V by 10 bases and J by 5 bases, and 14 bases separated the two germline ends. Germline-derived CDR1 and CDR2 are MDHEN and SYDVKM. This CDR3 reads CAIEDRGETQYF. In DNA form, the CDR3 reads TGTGCCATTGAGGATAGAGGGGAGACCCAGTACTTC.

This clone has only one observation. The V call is TRBV7-2, the J call TRBJ2-7; TRBD2 aligns across 9 bases. The CDR3 totals 15 residues. The trim removed 2 bases at V and 2 bases at J, leaving 4 bases unmatched. Germline V gene data show CDR1 as SGHTA and CDR2 as FQGNSA. This chain's CDR3 is CASSLLAGETYEQYF. CDR3 coding DNA: TGTGCCAGCAGCTTATTAGCGGGGGAAACCTACGAGCAGTACTTC.

The chain has TRBV5-1 and TRBJ2-5; TRBD2 matches at 9 bases. The CDR3 consists of 16 residues. Trimming took 4 bases from V and 1 from J; bases not matched to a gene: 8. In germline, CDR1 is SGHRS, CDR2 YFSETQ. CDR3 sequence reads: CASSPTPTSGQETQYF. In DNA, the CDR3 is TGCGCCAGCAGCCCTACACCGACTAGCGGCCAAGAGACCCAGTACTTC.

The rearrangement uses TRBV7-3 and TRBJ2-3, with D possibly being TRBD2 (6 bases). The germline V gene encodes CDR1 SGHTA and CDR2 FQGTGA. This CDR3 contains 15 residues. Trimming stripped 2 bases from V and 4 bases from J, with 13 bases between. The chain's CDR3 is CASSLRGWEADTQYF. The DNA for the CDR3 is TGTGCCAGCAGCTTACGAGGCTGGGAGGCAGATACGCAGTATTTT. Full variable domain (missing parts from reference TRBV7-3 and TRBJ2-3): GAGVSQTPSNKVTEKGKYVELRCDPISGHTALYWYRQSLGQGPEFLIYFQGTGAADDSGLPNDRFFAVRPEGSVSTLKIQRTERGDSAVYLCASSLRGWEADTQYFGPGTRLTVL.

CDR3 amino acids: CASHFRDRADYGYTF. The CDR3 DNA reads as TGTGCCAGCCACTTTAGGGACAGGGCCGACTATGGCTACACCTTC. The chain recombines TRBV2 with TRBJ1-2; 9 bases agree with TRBD1. J was trimmed by 3 bases and V by 8 bases; bases with no gene match: 10. Germline CDR1 is SNHLY and CDR2 is FYNNEI. The CDR3 is made up of 15 amino acids.

This rearrangement joins TRBV5-1 to TRBJ2-3; D gene ambiguous. V shed 1 base and J shed 6 bases, with 9 bases lying between them. CDR1 SGHRS and CDR2 YFSETQ come from the germline V gene. The CDR3 runs to 13 residues. The CDR3: CASSLPRRDTQYF. CDR3 nucleotide sequence: TGCGCCAGCAGCTTGCCTAGACGGGATACGCAGTATTTT.

The sample holds a few counts of this clone. The CDR3: CASSSNLWDRGNYGYTF. CDR3 bases: TGTGCCAGCAGCTCAAACCTTTGGGACAGGGGAAACTATGGCTACACCTTC. The chain recombines TRBV13 with TRBJ1-2; 10 bases align to TRBD1. The CDR3 runs 17 residues. The V gene end was trimmed by 4 bases and the J gene end by 2 bases; junction bases not matched to a gene: 10. CDR1 and CDR2 from the germline V gene are PRHDT and FYEKMQ (reference sequence).

This clone appeared once. The J gene is TRBJ2-5, the V gene TRBV4-2, with D possibly being TRBD2 (6 bases). The length of the CDR3 is 17 residues. Germline V gene data show CDR1 as LGHNA and CDR2 as YNFKEQ. V lost 0 bases to trimming and J lost 5 bases, with 19 bases between them. The CDR3 sequence is CASSQESGVLGWETQYF. CDR3 DNA sequence: TGTGCCAGCAGCCAAGAATCGGGAGTCCTGGGGTGGGAGACCCAGTACTTC.

There are a few counts of this clone. This chain connects TRBV4-1 to TRBJ1-1; D perhaps matches TRBD1 (6 bases). Germline V CDR1 and CDR2: MGHRA, YSYEKL. This CDR3 contains 15 residues. Trimming cost V 3 bases and J 1 base, with 12 bases left between them. CDR3 residues: CASSQFETGNTEAFF. DNA for the CDR3: TGCGCCAGCAGCCAGTTCGAGACAGGGAACACTGAAGCTTTCTTT.

The chain links TRBV28 to TRBJ1-6; D perhaps matches TRBD1 (5 bases). The CDR3 is made up of 14 amino acids. Trimming removed 5 bases at V and 9 bases at J, with 14 bases between. Looked up from germline, CDR1 is MDHEN and CDR2 is SYDVKM. CDR3 region: CASSVDSIRSPLHF. DNA of the CDR3: TGTGCCAGCAGTGTCGACAGCATTCGTTCACCCCTCCACTTT. Drawing the rest from reference TRBV28 and TRBJ1-6, the complete variable domain is DVKVTQSSRYLVKRTGEKVFLECVQDMDHENMFWYRQDPGLGLRLIYFSYDVKMKEKGDIPEGYSVSREKKERFSLILESASTNQTSMYLCASSVDSIRSPLHFGNGTRLTVT.

The V and J genes are TRBV28 and TRBJ2-6; D is unclear. Germline values: CDR1 MDHEN, CDR2 SYDVKM. The CDR3 is 14 amino acids. Trimming removed 6 bases at V and 0 bases at J, with 6 bases between. The CDR3 here is CASSRSSGANVLTF. The CDR3 nucleotides read TGTGCCAGCAGCAGAAGCTCTGGGGCCAACGTCCTGACTTTC.

The chain couples TRBV5-1 to TRBJ2-1, with 12 bases aligning to TRBD2. Trimming removed 0 bases from V and 5 bases from J; junction bases left unmatched: 0. The CDR3 extends over 15 amino acids. CDR1 is SGHRS and CDR2 is YFSETQ in the germline V gene. The CDR3 nucleotides read TGCGCCAGCAGCTTGGCTAGCGGGGGGGACAATGAGCAGTTCTTC. It is translated as CASSLASGGDNEQFF.

The chain links TRBV6-1 to TRBJ2-7; the D gene is possibly TRBD2 (6 bases). Germline assignment: CDR1 MNHNS and CDR2 SASEGT. The CDR3 loop spans 15 amino acids. The V end was cut by 6 bases, the J end by 3 bases, with 18 bases between. Here the CDR3 reads CASRPPGLQNYEQYF. CDR3 in DNA: TGTGCCAGCAGGCCTCCGGGACTTCAAAACTACGAGCAGTACTTC.

The rearrangement links TRBV25-1 to TRBJ1-2; D uncertain. The CDR3 runs to 14 residues. V shed 1 base and J shed 4 bases, with 10 bases lying between them. Germline loops: CDR1 MGHDK, CDR2 SYGVNS. The CDR3 sequence is CASSESAKGYGYTF. The CDR3 bases are TGTGCCAGCAGTGAATCCGCAAAGGGCTATGGCTACACCTTC.

The rearrangement uses TRBV10-3 and TRBJ2-7; D perhaps matches TRBD2 (5 bases). CDR1 is ENHRY, CDR2 SYGVKD, per germline. The length of the CDR3 is 13 residues. V was shortened by 4 bases and J by 3 bases, with 10 bases between the two germline ends. In DNA form, the CDR3 reads TGTGCCATCAGTGGAGGACGGGACTACGAGCAGTACTTC. It translates to CAISGGRDYEQYF.

This sequence joins TRBV5-5 and TRBJ2-7, with D perhaps matching TRBD1 or TRBD2 (7 bases each). The CDR3 totals 15 residues. In germline, CDR1 is SGHKS, CDR2 YYEKEE (reference sequence). V was shortened by 5 bases and J by 3 bases, with 18 bases between the two germline ends. CDR3 residues: CASSPGGQTYYEQYF. In nucleotides, the CDR3 is TGTGCCAGCAGTCCGGGGGGACAGACCTACTACGAGCAGTACTTC.

This clone appeared once. V and J are TRBV16 and TRBJ1-3; no clear D. Per germline, CDR1 KGHSY and CDR2 FQNENV. The length of the CDR3 is 17 residues. Trimming removed 6 bases from V and 0 bases from J, with 18 bases in between. The CDR3 DNA reads TGTGCCAGCAGAGCCAATCCTAGAGGCCTCTCTGGAAACACCATATATTTT. Protein product: CASRANPRGLSGNTIYF.